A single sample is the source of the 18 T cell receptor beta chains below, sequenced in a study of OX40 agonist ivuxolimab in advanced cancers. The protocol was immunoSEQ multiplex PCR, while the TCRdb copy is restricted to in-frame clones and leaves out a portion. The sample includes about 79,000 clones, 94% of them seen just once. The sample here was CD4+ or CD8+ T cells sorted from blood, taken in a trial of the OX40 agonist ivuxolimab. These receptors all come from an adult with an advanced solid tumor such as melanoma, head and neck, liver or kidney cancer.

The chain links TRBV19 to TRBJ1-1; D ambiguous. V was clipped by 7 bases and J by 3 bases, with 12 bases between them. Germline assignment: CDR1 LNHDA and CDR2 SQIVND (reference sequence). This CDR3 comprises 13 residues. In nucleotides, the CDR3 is TGTGCCAGTAAGGCGGTAATGGACACTGAAGCTTTCTTT. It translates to CASKAVMDTEAFF.

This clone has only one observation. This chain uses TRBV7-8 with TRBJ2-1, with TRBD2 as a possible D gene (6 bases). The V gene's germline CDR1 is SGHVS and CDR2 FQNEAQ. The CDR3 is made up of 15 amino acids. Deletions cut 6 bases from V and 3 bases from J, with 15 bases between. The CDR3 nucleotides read TGTGCCAGCAGGACGTACGGGGAGGTCTACAATGAGCAGTTCTTC. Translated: CASRTYGEVYNEQFF.

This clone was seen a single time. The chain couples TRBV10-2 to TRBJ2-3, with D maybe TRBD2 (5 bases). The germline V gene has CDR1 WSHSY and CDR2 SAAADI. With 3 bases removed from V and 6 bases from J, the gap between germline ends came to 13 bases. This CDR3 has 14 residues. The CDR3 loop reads CASSDLGLVDTQYF. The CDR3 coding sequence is TGCGCCAGCAGTGACCTAGGACTCGTGGATACGCAGTATTTT.

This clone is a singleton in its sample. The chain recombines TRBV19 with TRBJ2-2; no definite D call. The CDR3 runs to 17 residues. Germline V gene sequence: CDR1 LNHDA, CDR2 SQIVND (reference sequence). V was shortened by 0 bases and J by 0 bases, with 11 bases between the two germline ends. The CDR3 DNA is TGTGCCAGTAGTATAGATTTGAGCTCCCCGAACACCGGGGAGCTGTTTTTT. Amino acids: CASSIDLSSPNTGELFF.

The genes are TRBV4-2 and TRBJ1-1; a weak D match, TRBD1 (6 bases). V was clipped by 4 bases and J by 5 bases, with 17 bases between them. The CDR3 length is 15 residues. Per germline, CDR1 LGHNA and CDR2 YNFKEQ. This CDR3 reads CASSRPSQGPTEAFF. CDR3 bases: TGTGCCAGCAGCCGCCCCAGTCAGGGGCCTACTGAAGCTTTCTTT.

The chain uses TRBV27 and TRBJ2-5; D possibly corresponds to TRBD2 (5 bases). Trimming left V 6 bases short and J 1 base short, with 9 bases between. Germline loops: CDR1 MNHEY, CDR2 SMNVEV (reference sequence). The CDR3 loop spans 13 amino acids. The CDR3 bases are TGTGCCAGCAGCAGGAGCGGCCAAGAGACCCAGTACTTC. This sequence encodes CASSRSGQETQYF.

The CDR3 protein is CASSQYAQLRNGYTF. CDR3 DNA: TGTGCCAGCAGCCAATACGCACAGCTAAGGAATGGCTACACCTTC. The V gene is TRBV4-2, the J gene TRBJ1-2; no firm D call. V shed 2 bases and J shed 6 bases, with 16 bases lying between them. From germline, CDR1 is LGHNA and CDR2 YNFKEQ. This CDR3 comprises 15 residues.

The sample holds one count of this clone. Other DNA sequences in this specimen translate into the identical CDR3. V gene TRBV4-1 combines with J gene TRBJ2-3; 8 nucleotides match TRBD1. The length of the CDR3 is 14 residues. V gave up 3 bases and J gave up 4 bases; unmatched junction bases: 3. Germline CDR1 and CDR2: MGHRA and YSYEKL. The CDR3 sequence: CASSQETGADTQYF. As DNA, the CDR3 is TGCGCCAGCAGCCAGGAGACAGGGGCAGATACGCAGTATTTT.

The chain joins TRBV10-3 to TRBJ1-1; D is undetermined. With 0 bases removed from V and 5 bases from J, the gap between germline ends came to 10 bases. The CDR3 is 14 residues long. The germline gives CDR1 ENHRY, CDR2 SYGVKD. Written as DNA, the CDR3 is TGTGCCATCAGTGAGTCGAATGGGAATACTGAAGCTTTCTTT. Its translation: CAISESNGNTEAFF.

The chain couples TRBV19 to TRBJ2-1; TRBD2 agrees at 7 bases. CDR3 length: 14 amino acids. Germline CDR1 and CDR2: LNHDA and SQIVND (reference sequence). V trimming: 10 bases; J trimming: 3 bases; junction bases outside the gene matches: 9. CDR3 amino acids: CATSGSGGYNEQFF. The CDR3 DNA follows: TGTGCCACCTCAGGCTCGGGGGGCTACAATGAGCAGTTCTTC.

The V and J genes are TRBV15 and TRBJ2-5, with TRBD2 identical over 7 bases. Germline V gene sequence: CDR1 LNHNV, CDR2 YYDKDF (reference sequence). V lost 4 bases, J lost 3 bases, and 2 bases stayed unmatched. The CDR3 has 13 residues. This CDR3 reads CATSNRGEETQYF. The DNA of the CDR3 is TGTGCCACCAGCAATCGGGGGGAAGAGACCCAGTACTTC.

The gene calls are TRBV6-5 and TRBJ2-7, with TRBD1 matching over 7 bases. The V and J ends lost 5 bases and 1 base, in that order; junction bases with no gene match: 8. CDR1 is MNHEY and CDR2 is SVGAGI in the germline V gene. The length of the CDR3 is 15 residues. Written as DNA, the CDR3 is TGTGCCAGCAGTCCCTCCGGGACAGATTCCTACGAGCAGTACTTC. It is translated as CASSPSGTDSYEQYF.

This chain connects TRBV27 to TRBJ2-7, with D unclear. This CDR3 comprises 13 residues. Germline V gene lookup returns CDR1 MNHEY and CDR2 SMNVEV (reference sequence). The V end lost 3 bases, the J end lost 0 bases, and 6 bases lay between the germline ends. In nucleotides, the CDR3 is TGTGCCAGCAGTTTGGCTCACTCCTACGAGCAGTACTTC. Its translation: CASSLAHSYEQYF.

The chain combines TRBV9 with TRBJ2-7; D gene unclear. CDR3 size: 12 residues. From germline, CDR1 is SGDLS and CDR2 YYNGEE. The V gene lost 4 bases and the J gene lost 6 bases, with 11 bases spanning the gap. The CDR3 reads CASSSRLGEQYF. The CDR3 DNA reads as TGTGCCAGCAGCTCGCGACTGGGCGAGCAGTACTTC.

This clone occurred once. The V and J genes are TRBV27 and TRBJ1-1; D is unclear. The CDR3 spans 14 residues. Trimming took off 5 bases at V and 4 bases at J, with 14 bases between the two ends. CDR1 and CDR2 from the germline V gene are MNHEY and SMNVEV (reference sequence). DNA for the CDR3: TGTGCCAGCAGTCCCCGGGCCGTGGGCACTGAAGCTTTCTTT. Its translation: CASSPRAVGTEAFF.

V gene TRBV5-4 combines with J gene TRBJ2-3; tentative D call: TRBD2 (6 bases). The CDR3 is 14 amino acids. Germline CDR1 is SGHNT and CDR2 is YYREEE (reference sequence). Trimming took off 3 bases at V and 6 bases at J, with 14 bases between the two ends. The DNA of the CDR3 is TGTGCCAGCAGCTCGGGCGGGGTGGTGGATACGCAGTATTTT. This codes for CASSSGGVVDTQYF.

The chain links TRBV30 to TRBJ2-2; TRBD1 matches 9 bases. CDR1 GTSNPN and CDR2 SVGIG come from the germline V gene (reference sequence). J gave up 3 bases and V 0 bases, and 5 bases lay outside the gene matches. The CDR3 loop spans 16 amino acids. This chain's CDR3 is CAWSVQGAWDTGELFF. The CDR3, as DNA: TGTGCCTGGAGTGTACAGGGGGCGTGGGACACCGGGGAGCTGTTTTTT.

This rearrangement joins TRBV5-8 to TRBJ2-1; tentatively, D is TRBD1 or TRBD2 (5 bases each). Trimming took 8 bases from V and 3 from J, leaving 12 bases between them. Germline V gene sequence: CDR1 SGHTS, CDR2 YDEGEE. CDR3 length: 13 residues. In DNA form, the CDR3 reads TGTGCCAGACGGGACCTGGGCTACAATGAGCAGTTCTTC. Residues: CARRDLGYNEQFF.